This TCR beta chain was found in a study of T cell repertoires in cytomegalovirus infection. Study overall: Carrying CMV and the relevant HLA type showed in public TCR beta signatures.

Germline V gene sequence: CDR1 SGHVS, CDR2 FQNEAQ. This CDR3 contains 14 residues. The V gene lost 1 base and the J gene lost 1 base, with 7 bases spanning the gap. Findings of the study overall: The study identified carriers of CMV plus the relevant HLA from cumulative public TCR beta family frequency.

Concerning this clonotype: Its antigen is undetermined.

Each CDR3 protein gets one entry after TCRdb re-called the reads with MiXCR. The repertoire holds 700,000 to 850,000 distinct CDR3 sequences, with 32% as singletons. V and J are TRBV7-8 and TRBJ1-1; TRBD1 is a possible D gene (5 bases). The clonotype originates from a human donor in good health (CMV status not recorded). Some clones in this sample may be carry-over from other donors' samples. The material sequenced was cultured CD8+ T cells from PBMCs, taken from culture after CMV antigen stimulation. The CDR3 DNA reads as TGTGCCAGCAGCTTAGGGACAAAGAACACTGAAGCTTTCTTT. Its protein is CASSLGTKNTEAFF.